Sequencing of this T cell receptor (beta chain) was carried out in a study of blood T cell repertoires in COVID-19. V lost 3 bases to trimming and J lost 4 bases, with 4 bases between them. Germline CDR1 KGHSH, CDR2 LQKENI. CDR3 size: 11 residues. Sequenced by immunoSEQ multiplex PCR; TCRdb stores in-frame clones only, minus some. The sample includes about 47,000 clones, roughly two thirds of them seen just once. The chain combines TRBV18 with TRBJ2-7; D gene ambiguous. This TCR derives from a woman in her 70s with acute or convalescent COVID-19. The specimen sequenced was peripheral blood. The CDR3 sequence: CASSPNYEQYF. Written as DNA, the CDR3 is TGTGCCAGCTCACCTAATTACGAGCAGTACTTC.